These 12 T cell receptor beta chains were sequenced from one sample in a study of T cells expressing NK-cell markers. TCRdb reprocessed the 5' RACE reads and stores each CDR3 protein as one record, lacking DNA. This specimen shows some 110,000 distinct CDR3 sequences; the ten leading clones hold 18%. Sequencing input: blood T cells: a sorted CD56 or NKG2C T cell subset, CD4+ or CD8+ T cells, or bulk PBMC T cells (not recorded which). The receptors come from a woman aged 18 to 69 in good health.

This rearrangement joins TRBV5-5 to TRBJ2-7. Germline CDR1 is SGHKS and CDR2 is YYEKEE (reference sequence). The length of the CDR3 is 13 residues. The CDR3 reads CASSSGSYYEQYF.

The V gene is TRBV29-1, the J gene TRBJ2-2; TCRdb gives TRBD1 as the D gene, but with no DNA this cannot be confirmed. The CDR3 contains 13 residues. Germline CDR1 is SQVTM and CDR2 is ANQGSEA. CDR3 in amino acids: CSAGQGHTGELFF.

The gene calls are TRBV7-2 and TRBJ1-4. Germline CDR1 is SGHTA and CDR2 is FQGNSA. The CDR3 is made up of 16 amino acids. CDR3 in amino acids: CASSLLREGPNEKLFF. The variable domain in full, completed from reference TRBV7-2 and TRBJ1-4, reads GAGVSQSPSNKVTEKGKDVELRCDPISGHTALYWYRQSLGQGLEFLIYFQGNSAPDKSGLPSDRFSAERTGGSVSTLTIQRTQQEDSAVYLCASSLLREGPNEKLFFGSGTQLSVL.

This chain uses TRBV9 with TRBJ2-3; TCRdb names TRBD2, which stays unverified in the absence of DNA. This CDR3 is 13 amino acids long. Germline V gene data show CDR1 as SGDLS and CDR2 as YYNGEE. This chain's CDR3 is CASSPPPPDTQYF.

V gene TRBV20-1 combines with J gene TRBJ1-4. Per germline, CDR1 DFQATT and CDR2 SNEGSKA (reference sequence). The CDR3 runs 14 residues. CDR3 loop: CSAREREYNEKLFF.

This chain links TRBV7-9 with TRBJ1-1; absent DNA, TCRdb's TRBD1 call cannot be checked. CDR1 and CDR2 (germline): SEHNR, FQNEAQ (reference sequence). This CDR3 is built from 14 residues. This CDR3 is CASNLMGGDTEAFF.

The CDR3 sequence is CASSQIWADTEAFF. The chain couples TRBV7-2 to TRBJ1-1. The CDR3 extends over 14 amino acids. Germline-derived CDR1 and CDR2 are SGHTA and FQGNSA. Full variable domain (outside the CDR3, taken from reference TRBV7-2 and TRBJ1-1): GAGVSQSPSNKVTEKGKDVELRCDPISGHTALYWYRQSLGQGLEFLIYFQGNSAPDKSGLPSDRFSAERTGGSVSTLTIQRTQQEDSAVYLCASSQIWADTEAFFGQGTRLTVV.

CDR3 sequence reads: CASSPDTSGANVLTF. V is TRBV12-3 or TRBV12-4 and J is TRBJ2-6. The CDR3 is 15 residues long.

The chain employs TRBV6-5 and TRBJ2-1; absent DNA, TCRdb's TRBD2 call cannot be checked. The CDR3 loop spans 17 amino acids. CDR1 and CDR2 (germline): MNHEY, SVGAGI. The CDR3 protein is CASSSPLGTTSRNEQFF.

This chain joins TRBV5-4 and TRBJ1-1; TCRdb selects TRBD1, and the lack of DNA leaves this call unchecked. Germline values: CDR1 SGHNT, CDR2 YYREEE (reference sequence). The CDR3 length is 13 residues. The CDR3 sequence is CASRGQADTEAFF. Drawing the rest from reference TRBV5-4 and TRBJ1-1, the complete variable domain is ETGVTQSPTHLIKTRGQQVTLRCSSQSGHNTVSWYQQALGQGPQFIFQYYREEENGRGNFPPRFSGLQFPNYSSELNVNALELDDSALYLCASRGQADTEAFFGQGTRLTVV.

This chain joins TRBV7-2 and TRBJ2-3; TCRdb names TRBD1, which stays unverified in the absence of DNA. The CDR3 sequence is 15 residues long. Germline V gene lookup returns CDR1 SGHTA and CDR2 FQGNSA. CDR3 amino acids: CASSARDRGTVTQYF. Full variable domain (outside the CDR3, taken from reference TRBV7-2 and TRBJ2-3): GAGVSQSPSNKVTEKGKDVELRCDPISGHTALYWYRQSLGQGLEFLIYFQGNSAPDKSGLPSDRFSAERTGGSVSTLTIQRTQQEDSAVYLCASSARDRGTVTQYFGPGTRLTVL.

This chain links TRBV29-1 with TRBJ2-3; TCRdb outputs TRBD1, but without DNA this stays unchecked. The germline gives CDR1 SQVTM, CDR2 ANQGSEA. CDR3 length: 12 residues. The CDR3 loop reads CSVEEQGDTQYF.